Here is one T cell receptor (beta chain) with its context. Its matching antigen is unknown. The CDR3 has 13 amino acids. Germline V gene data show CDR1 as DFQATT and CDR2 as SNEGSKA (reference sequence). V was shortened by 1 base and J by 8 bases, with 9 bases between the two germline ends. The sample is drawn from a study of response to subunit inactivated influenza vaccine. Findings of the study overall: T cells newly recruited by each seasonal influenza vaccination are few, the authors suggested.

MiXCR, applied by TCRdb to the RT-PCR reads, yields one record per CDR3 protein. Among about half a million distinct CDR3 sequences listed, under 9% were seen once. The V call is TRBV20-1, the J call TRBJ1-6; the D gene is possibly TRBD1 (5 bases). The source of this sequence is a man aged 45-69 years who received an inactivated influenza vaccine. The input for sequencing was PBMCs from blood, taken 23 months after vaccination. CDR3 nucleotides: TGCAGTGCTAGAGCAGGGAGGGATTCACCCCTCCACTTT. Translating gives CSARAGRDSPLHF.